The clone carrying this T cell receptor beta chain appeared once. Its matching antigen is unknown. This sample was taken from a study of memory CD4+ T cells and cytomegalovirus serostatus. The study's findings and limits: The CMV-associated TCR signature appears largely within the CD4+ memory repertoire. Repertoires predicted CMV serostatus with median bootstrapped AUC of about 0.96.

Profiling relied on immunoSEQ multiplex PCR, and the TCRdb table lists in-frame clones only, not all of them. Here the sample spans roughly 50,000 clones, more than 70% being singletons. The sort gate was single viable CD3+CD4+CD8-CD45RO+ cells for memory CD4+ T cells. After thawing, CD4+ T cells were positively selected. This receptor was taken from an adult in good health and CMV-seronegative. Some clones in this sample may be carry-over from other donors' samples. Sequenced material: memory CD4+ T cells from blood.

The CDR3, as DNA: TGTGCCAGCAGCGCGCCCTCAGCTACCGCGCAGTACTTC. It specifies CASSAPSATAQYF. V is TRBV7-2 and J is TRBJ2-7; D is undetermined. The germline V and J ends were trimmed by 5 bases and 9 bases, with 17 bases remaining between them. CDR1 and CDR2 from the germline V gene are SGHTA and FQGNSA. CDR3 length: 13 amino acids. The full variable domain, in which reference TRBV7-2 and TRBJ2-7 provide the parts outside the CDR3, is GAGVSQSPSNKVTEKGKDVELRCDPISGHTALYWYRQSLGQGLEFLIYFQGNSAPDKSGLPSDRFSAERTGGSVSTLTIQRTQQEDSAVYLCASSAPSATAQYFGPGTRLTVT.